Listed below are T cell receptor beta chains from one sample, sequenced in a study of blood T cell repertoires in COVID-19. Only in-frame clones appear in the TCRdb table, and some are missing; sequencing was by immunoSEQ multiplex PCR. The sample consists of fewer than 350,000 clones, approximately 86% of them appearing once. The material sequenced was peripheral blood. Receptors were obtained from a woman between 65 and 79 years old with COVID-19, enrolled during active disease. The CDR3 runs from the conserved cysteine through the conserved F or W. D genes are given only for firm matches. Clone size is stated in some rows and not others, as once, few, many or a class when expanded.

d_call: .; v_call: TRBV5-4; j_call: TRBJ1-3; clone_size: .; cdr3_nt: TGTGCCACTGAGAGCTCTGGAAACACCATATATTTT; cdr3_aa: CATESSGNTIYF
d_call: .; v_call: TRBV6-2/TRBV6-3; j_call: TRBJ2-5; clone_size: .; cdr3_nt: TGTGCCAGCAGTTACTGGGCGGGCGGAGAGACCCAGTACTTC; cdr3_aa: CASSYWAGGETQYF
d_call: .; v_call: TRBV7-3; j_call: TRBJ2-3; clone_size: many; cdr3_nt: TGTGCCAGCAGCCAAGGGGTTGGATCAGATACGCAGTATTTT; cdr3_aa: CASSQGVGSDTQYF
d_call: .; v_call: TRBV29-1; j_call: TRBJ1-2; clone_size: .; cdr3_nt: TGCAGCGTTGAGCGAGACTATGGCTACACCTTC; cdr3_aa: CSVERDYGYTF
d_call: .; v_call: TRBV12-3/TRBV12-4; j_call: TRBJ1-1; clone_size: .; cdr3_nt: TGTGCCAGCAGTCTAGACAGACCGGTCTTT; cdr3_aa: CASSLDRPVF
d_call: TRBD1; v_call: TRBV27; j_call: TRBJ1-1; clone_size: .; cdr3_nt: TGTGCCAGCAGTGTCTTTCCCACAGGGGGATCCACTGAAGCTTTCTTT; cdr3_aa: CASSVFPTGGSTEAFF
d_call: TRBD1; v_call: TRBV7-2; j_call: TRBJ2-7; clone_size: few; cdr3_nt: TGTGCCAGCAGCTTAGCGCGGGCAGGGGGCTCGTTCAGGGAATACGAGCAGTACTTC; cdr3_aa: CASSLARAGGSFREYEQYF
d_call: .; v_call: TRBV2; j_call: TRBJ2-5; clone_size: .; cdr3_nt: TGTGCCGACCGCCGGGATCAAGAGACCCAGTACTTC; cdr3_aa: CADRRDQETQYF
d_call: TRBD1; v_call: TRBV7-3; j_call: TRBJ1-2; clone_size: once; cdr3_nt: TGTGCCAGCAGCAGGGGGCCAAACTATGGCTACACCTTC; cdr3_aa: CASSRGPNYGYTF
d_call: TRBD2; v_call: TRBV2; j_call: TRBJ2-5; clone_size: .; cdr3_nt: TGTGCCAGGGGGAATAGCGGGGGTGAGACCCAGTACTTC; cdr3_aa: CARGNSGGETQYF
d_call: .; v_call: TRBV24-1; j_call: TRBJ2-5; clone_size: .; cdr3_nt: TGTGCCACCAGTGGCCCGGGACTGTATGAAGAGACCCAGTACTTC; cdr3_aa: CATSGPGLYEETQYF
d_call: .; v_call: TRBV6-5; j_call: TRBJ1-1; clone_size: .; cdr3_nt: TGTGCCAGCAGTTACGGGAGGTGGGGGACTGAAGCTTTCTTT; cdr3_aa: CASSYGRWGTEAFF
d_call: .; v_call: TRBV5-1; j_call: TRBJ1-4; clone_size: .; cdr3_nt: TGCGCCAGCAGCTTGGAGGGGGTGACTAATGAAAAACTGTTTTTT; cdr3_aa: CASSLEGVTNEKLFF
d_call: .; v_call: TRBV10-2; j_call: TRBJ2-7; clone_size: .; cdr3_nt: TGCGCCAGCAGTGTTGGGGAGCCCTACGAGCAGTACTTC; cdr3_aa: CASSVGEPYEQYF
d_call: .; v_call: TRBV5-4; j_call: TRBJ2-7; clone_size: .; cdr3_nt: TGTGCCAGCAGCTTCAGATCCTACGAGCAGTACTTC; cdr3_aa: CASSFRSYEQYF
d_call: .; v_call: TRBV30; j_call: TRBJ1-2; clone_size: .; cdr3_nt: TGTGCCTGGAGTCAGAATATAAACTATGGCTACACCTTC; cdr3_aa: CAWSQNINYGYTF
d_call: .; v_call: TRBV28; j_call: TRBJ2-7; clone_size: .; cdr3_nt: TGTGCCAGCAGACCAGGGGCCCGAACCTACGAGCAGTACTTC; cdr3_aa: CASRPGARTYEQYF
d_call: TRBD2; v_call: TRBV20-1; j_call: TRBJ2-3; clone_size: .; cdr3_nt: TGCAGTGCTAGTCTAACTAGCGAAGCAGATACGCAGTATTTT; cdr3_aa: CSASLTSEADTQYF
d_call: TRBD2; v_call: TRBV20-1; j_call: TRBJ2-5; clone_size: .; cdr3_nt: TGCAGTGCTAGTGATAGCGGGATCTGGGGGGCCCAGTACTTC; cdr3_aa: CSASDSGIWGAQYF
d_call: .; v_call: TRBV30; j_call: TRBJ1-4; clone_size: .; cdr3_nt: TGTGCCTGGAGTTCGGTGATTAATGAAAAACTGTTTTTT; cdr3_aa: CAWSSVINEKLFF
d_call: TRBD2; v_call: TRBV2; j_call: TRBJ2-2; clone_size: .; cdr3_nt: TGTGCCAGAGGACCGGGACTAGCGGACTCCGGGGAGCTGTTTTTT; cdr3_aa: CARGPGLADSGELFF
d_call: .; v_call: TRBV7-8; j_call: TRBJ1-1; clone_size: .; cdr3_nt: TGTGCCAGCAGCTTAGCGAGCTGGACTGAAGCTTTCTTT; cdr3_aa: CASSLASWTEAFF
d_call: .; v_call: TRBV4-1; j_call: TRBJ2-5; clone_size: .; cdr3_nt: TGCGCCAGCAGCCAAGGAACAGGGAGAGGCGGCCAGTACTTC; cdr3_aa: CASSQGTGRGGQYF
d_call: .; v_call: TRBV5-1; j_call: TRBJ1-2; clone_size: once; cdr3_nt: TGCGCCAGCAGCTTGGCCTCCGTAAACTATGGCTACACCTTC; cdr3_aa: CASSLASVNYGYTF
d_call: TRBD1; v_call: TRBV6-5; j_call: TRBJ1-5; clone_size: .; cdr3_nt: TGTGCCAGCGCGGGACAGGCTTATCAGCCCCAGCATTTT; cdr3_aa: CASAGQAYQPQHF
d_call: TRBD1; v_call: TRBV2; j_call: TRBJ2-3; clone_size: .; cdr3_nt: TGTGCCAGCAGTGGGGGACAGGGGGAGGCAGATACGCAGTATTTT; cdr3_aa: CASSGGQGEADTQYF
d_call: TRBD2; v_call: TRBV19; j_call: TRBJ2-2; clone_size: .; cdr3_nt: TGTGCCAGTAGTATAGGCGGGGGGCTGGTCGGCGGGGAGCTGTTTTTT; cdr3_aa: CASSIGGGLVGGELFF
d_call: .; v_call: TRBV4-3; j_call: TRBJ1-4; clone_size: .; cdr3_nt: TGCGCCAGCAGCCAAGGGGGTTCAGGGTGGGAAAAACTGTTTTTT; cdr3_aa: CASSQGGSGWEKLFF
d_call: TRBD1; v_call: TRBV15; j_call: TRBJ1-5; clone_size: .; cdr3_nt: TGTGCCACCAGCAGGAAACCGGGACAGGGCCCCTTACAGCCCCAGCATTTT; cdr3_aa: CATSRKPGQGPLQPQHF
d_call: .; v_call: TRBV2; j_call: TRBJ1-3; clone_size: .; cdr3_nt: TGTGCCAGCAGTAAAGGACAGTGGGACACCATATATTTT; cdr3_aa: CASSKGQWDTIYF
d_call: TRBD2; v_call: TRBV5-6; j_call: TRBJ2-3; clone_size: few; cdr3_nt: TGTGCCAGCAGCTTGCAAGCGGGGGCCCACACAGATACGCAGTATTTT; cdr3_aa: CASSLQAGAHTDTQYF
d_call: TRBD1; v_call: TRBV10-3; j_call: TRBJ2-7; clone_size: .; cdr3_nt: TGTGCCATCAGTGAGCTACTGACCGGGACAGGGGGTTTCTCCTACGAGCAGTACTTC; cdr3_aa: CAISELLTGTGGFSYEQYF
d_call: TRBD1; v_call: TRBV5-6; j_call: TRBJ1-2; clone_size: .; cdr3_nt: TGTGCCAGCAGCTGGGACAGGGGGCTTGGCTACACCTTC; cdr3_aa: CASSWDRGLGYTF
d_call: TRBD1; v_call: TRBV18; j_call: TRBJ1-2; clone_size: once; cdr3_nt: TGTGCCAGCTCACCCGAGACAGGGAACTATGGCTACACCTTC; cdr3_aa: CASSPETGNYGYTF
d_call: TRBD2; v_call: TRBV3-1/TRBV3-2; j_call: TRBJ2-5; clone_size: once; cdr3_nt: TGTGCCAGCAGCCCCCAAGCGGGGGGAGAGACCCAGTACTTC; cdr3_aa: CASSPQAGGETQYF
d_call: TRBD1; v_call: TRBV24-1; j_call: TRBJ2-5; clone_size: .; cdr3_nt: TGTGCCACCAGTGCGCAGGGGGCCGTTGAGACCCAGTACTTC; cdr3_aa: CATSAQGAVETQYF
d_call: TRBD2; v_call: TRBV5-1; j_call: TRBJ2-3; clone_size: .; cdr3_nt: TGCGCCAGCAGCTTGGGACTAGCGGAAAGCACAGATACGCAGTATTTT; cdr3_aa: CASSLGLAESTDTQYF
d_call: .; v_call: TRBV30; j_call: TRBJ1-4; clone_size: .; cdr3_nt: TGTGCCTGGAATCAGGGGTTCCAAGCCGAAAAACTGTTTTTT; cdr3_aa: CAWNQGFQAEKLFF
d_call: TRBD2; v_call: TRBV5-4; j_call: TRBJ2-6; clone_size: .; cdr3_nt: TGTGCCAGCAGCTTGAATGGGGGGGCTGGGGCCAACGTCCTGACTTTC; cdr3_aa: CASSLNGGAGANVLTF
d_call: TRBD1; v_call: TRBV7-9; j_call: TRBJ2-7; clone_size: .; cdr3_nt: TGTGCCAGCAGCTTTACCCAGGGGGCCAGCGAGCAGTACTTC; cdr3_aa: CASSFTQGASEQYF
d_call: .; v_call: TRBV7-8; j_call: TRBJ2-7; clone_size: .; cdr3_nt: TGTGCCAGCAGCCCGGGACTCAGCTACGAGCAGTACTTC; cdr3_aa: CASSPGLSYEQYF
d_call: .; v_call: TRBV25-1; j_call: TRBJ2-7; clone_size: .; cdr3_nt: TGTGCCAGCAGTGATCGGGAGTTCCAGTACTTC; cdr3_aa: CASSDREFQYF
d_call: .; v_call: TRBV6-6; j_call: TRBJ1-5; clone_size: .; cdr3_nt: TGTGCCAGCAGCACAGGGTTTAACAATCAGCCCCAGCATTTT; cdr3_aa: CASSTGFNNQPQHF
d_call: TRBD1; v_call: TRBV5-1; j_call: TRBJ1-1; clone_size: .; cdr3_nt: TGCGCCAGCAGCTCGGGGACAGGGTTTGAAGCTTTCTTT; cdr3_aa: CASSSGTGFEAFF
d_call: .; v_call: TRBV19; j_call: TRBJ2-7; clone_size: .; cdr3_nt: TGTGCCAGTAGTGCCGAGTTGCACGAGCAGTACTTC; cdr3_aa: CASSAELHEQYF
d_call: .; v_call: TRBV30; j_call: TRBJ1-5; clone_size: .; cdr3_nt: TGTGCCTGGAGGGACACCTTCAATCAGCCCCAGCATTTT; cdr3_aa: CAWRDTFNQPQHF
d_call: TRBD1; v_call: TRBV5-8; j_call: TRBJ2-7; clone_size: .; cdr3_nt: TGTGCCAGCAGCTTGACCCGACAGGGAGACGTTTACGAGCAGTACTTC; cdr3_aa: CASSLTRQGDVYEQYF
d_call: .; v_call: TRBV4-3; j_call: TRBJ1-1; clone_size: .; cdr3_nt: TGCGCCAGCAGCCAAGAAGAGGAGGCCCCAGCTTTCTTT; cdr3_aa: CASSQEEEAPAFF
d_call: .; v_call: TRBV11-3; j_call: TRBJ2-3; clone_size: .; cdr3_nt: TGTGCCAGCAGCTTAGAGGGGGCTAGCACAGATACGCAGTATTTT; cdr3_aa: CASSLEGASTDTQYF
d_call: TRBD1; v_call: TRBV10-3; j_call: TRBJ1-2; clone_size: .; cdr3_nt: TGTGCCATTTTACAGGGGGATGATGGCTACACCTTC; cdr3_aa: CAILQGDDGYTF
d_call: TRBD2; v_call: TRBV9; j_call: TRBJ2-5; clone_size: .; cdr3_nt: TGTGCCAGCAGCGTAGACCCCAGCGGGGGGGAGGAGACCCAGTACTTC; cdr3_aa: CASSVDPSGGEETQYF
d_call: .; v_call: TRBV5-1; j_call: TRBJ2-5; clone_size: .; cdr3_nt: TGCGCCAGCAGCTTGGGGAGCCTGGAGACCCAGTACTTC; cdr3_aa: CASSLGSLETQYF
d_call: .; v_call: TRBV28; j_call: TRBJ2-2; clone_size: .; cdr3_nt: TGTGCCAGCAGCAAAACTAGGAACACCGGGGAGCTGTTTTTT; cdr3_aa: CASSKTRNTGELFF
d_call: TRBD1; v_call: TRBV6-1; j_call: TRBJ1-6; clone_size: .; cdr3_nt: TGTGCCAGCAGTGTAACCCGGACAGGGAATAGTGTACCCCTCCACTTT; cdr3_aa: CASSVTRTGNSVPLHF
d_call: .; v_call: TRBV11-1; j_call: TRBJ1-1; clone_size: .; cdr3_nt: TGTGCCAGCAGCTTAGATGGGGCTACTGAAGCTTTCTTT; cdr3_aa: CASSLDGATEAFF
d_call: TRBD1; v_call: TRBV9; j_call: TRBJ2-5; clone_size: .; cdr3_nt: TGTGCCAGCAGCGTAGGACAGGGACAAGAGACCCAGTACTTC; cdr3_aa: CASSVGQGQETQYF
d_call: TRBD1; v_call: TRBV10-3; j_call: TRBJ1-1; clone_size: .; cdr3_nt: TGTGCCATCAGCCCGGGACAGGGATCTGAAGCTTTCTTT; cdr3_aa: CAISPGQGSEAFF
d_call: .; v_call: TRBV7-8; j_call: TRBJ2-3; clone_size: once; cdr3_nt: TGTGCCAGCAGCTTAATGGGTAGCGAGACTAGCACAGATACGCAGTATTTT; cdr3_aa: CASSLMGSETSTDTQYF
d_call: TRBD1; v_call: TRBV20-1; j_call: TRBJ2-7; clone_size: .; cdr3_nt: TGCAGTGCTAGTCCGGGACAGGGGGCGCGGGAGCAGTACTTC; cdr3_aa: CSASPGQGAREQYF